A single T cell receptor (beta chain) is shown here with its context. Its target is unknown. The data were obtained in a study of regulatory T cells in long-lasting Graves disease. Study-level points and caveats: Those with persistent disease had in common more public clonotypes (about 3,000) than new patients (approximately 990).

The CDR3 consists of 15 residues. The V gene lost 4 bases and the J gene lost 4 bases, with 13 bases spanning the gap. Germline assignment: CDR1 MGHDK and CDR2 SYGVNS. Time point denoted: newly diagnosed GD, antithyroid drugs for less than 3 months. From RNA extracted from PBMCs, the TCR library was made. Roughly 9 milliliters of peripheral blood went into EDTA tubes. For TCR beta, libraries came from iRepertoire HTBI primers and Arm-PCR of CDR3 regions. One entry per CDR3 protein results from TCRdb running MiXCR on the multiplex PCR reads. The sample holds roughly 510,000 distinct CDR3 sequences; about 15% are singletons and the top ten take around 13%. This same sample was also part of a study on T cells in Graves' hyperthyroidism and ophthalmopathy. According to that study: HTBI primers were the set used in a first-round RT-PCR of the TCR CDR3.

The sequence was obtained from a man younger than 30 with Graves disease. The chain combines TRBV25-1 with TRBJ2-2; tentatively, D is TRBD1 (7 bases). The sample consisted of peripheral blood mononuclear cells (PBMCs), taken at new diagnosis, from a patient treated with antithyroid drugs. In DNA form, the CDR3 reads TGTGCCAGCAGTGGGCGGGACAGCGTCACCGGGGAGCTGTTTTTT. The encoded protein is CASSGRDSVTGELFF.